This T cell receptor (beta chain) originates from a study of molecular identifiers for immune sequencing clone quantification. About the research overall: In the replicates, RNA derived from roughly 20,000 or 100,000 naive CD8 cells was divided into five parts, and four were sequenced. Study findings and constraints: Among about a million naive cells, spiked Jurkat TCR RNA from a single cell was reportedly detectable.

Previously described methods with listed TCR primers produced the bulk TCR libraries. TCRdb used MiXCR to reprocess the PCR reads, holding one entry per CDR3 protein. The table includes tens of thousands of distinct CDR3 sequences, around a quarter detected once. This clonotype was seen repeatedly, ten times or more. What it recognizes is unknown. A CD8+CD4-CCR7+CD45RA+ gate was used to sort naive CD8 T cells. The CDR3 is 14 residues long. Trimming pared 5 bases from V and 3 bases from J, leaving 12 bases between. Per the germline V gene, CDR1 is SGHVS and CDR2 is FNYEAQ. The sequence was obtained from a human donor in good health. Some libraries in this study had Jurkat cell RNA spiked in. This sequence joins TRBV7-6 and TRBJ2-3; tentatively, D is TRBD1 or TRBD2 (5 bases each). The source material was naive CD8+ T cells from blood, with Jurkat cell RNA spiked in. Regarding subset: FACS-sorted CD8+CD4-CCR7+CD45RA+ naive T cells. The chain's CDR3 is CASSPSWGTDTQYF. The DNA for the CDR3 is TGTGCCAGCAGCCCCAGCTGGGGGACAGATACGCAGTATTTT.